This passage covers 22 T cell receptor beta chains from one sample sequenced in a study of blood T cell repertoires in COVID-19. Only in-frame clones appear in the TCRdb table, and some are missing; sequencing was by immunoSEQ multiplex PCR. The sample carries around 300,000 clones, about 82% recorded once. The specimen sequenced was peripheral blood. The source is a human donor in a cohort sampled during active COVID-19.

The rearrangement joins TRBV7-3 to TRBJ2-7, with a weak D call TRBD2 (6 bases). V was cut by 1 base and J by 5 bases, with 12 bases left in between. The CDR3 runs to 14 residues. The germline V gene encodes CDR1 SGHTA and CDR2 FQGTGA. DNA for the CDR3: TGTGCCAGCAGCTTAATGGGGGGTCGAGACGAGCAGTACTTC. This translates into CASSLMGGRDEQYF.

The genes are TRBV27 and TRBJ1-3; 9 bases are a match to TRBD1. V dropped 2 bases and J dropped 4; count of bases not matched to a gene: 0. The CDR3 loop spans 14 amino acids. The V gene's germline CDR1 is MNHEY and CDR2 SMNVEV (reference sequence). As DNA, the CDR3 is TGTGCCAGCAGTTTAACAGGGGGCGGAAACACCATATATTTT. Translation gives CASSLTGGGNTIYF.

The chain has TRBV10-3 and TRBJ1-2; D ambiguous. The ends were cut back, 8 bases at V and 1 base at J, with 14 bases in the middle. The CDR3 spans 14 residues. CDR1 and CDR2 from the germline V gene are ENHRY and SYGVKD. CDR3 sequence (DNA): TGTGCCATCCGTGTGGCACAGAATAACTATGGCTACACCTTC. Residues: CAIRVAQNNYGYTF.

The J gene is TRBJ2-7, the V gene TRBV11-3, with 11 bases identical to TRBD1. The CDR3 has 15 residues. The V gene's germline CDR1 is SGHNT and CDR2 YENEEA. V lost 1 base, J lost 4 bases, and 3 bases stayed unmatched. The CDR3: CASSLGGTGGYEQYF. The CDR3 bases are TGTGCCAGCAGCTTAGGGGGGACAGGGGGATACGAGCAGTACTTC. The full variable domain, its missing parts supplied by reference TRBV11-3 and TRBJ2-7, is EAGVVQSPRYKIIEKKQPVAFWCNPISGHNTLYWYLQNLGQGPELLIRYENEEAVDDSQLPKDRFSAERLKGVDSTLKIQPAELGDSAVYLCASSLGGTGGYEQYFGPGTRLTVT.

In its sample, this clone was seen once. The chain joins TRBV5-1 to TRBJ1-1; unclear D gene. Germline CDR1 SGHRS, CDR2 YFSETQ. CDR3 length equals 12 residues. Trimming took off 4 bases at V and 6 bases at J, with 10 bases between the two ends. Here the CDR3 reads CASSRGIAEAFF. DNA for the CDR3: TGCGCCAGCAGCCGGGGTATTGCTGAAGCTTTCTTT.

DNA for the CDR3: TGTGCCACCAGTGATCCGGGACAGGGTGCGGCTGGCTATGGCTACACCTTC. This sequence encodes CATSDPGQGAAGYGYTF. This chain links TRBV24-1 with TRBJ1-2; 9 nucleotides agree with TRBD1. From germline, CDR1 is KGHDR and CDR2 SFDVKD. The CDR3 is made up of 17 amino acids. V lost 3 bases and J lost 4; bases outside the gene matches: 11.

The J gene is TRBJ2-5, the V gene TRBV5-1, with D possibly TRBD1 on 6 matching bases. This CDR3 region has 14 residues. Looked up from germline, CDR1 is SGHRS and CDR2 is YFSETQ. V was trimmed by 4 bases and J by 5 bases, leaving 15 bases between them. The CDR3 here is CASSGGQSEETQYF. CDR3 DNA sequence: TGCGCCAGCAGCGGAGGACAGTCCGAGGAGACCCAGTACTTC.

The CDR3 nucleotides read TGTGCCAGCTCACCGGACGGGACAACTAATGAAAAACTGTTTTTT. Amino acids: CASSPDGTTNEKLFF. The genes are TRBV18 and TRBJ1-4; D gene ambiguous. CDR1 and CDR2 (germline): KGHSH, LQKENI. This CDR3 spans 15 amino acids. V lost 3 bases to trimming and J lost 0 bases, with 8 bases between them.

The rearrangement uses TRBV15 and TRBJ2-2, with TRBD1 identical over 8 bases. The junction had 7 bases not matched to a gene; V was cut back by 5 bases and J by 5 bases. The CDR3 is 15 amino acids. CDR1 and CDR2 from the germline V gene are LNHNV and YYDKDF (reference sequence). The CDR3 loop is CATSWTGTGTGELFF. CDR3 bases: TGTGCCACCAGCTGGACAGGGACGGGGACCGGGGAGCTGTTTTTT.

This rearrangement joins TRBV12-3 or TRBV12-4 to TRBJ1-5; 10 bases fit TRBD1. The V gene end was trimmed by 5 bases and the J gene end by 7 bases; junction bases not matched to a gene: 2. This CDR3 comprises 13 residues. The CDR3 DNA is TGTGCCAGCAGTGGGGACAGGGGACAGCCCCAGCATTTT. Its translation is CASSGDRGQPQHF.

The V and J genes are TRBV20-1 and TRBJ1-4, with 8 bases lining up with TRBD1. Germline CDR1 is DFQATT and CDR2 is SNEGSKA (reference sequence). V dropped 5 bases and J dropped 7; count of bases not matched to a gene: 0. This CDR3 spans 11 amino acids. The CDR3 is CSAGQGEKLFF. The CDR3 DNA is TGCAGTGCTGGACAGGGTGAAAAACTGTTTTTT.

The chain is built from TRBV11-2 and TRBJ2-7; the match to TRBD2 covers 7 bases. This CDR3 comprises 13 residues. The germline gives CDR1 SGHAT, CDR2 FQNNGV. V dropped 3 bases and J dropped 5; count of bases not matched to a gene: 4. The CDR3 sequence: CASSFREVHEQYF. CDR3 nucleotide sequence: TGTGCCAGCAGCTTCCGGGAGGTACACGAGCAGTACTTC.

This chain connects TRBV12-5 to TRBJ1-3; D gene uncertain. Germline CDR1 and CDR2: LGHNT and FRNRAP. The CDR3 contains 14 residues. Trimming cost V 5 bases and J 8 bases, with 16 bases left between them. Written as DNA, the CDR3 is TGTGCTAGTGGTCCCCGGGAGGGCCGAGACACCATATATTTT. Translation gives CASGPREGRDTIYF.

The CDR3 spells CASRQRGYNEQFF. The CDR3 nucleotides read TGTGCCAGTAGGCAGCGGGGTTACAATGAGCAGTTCTTC. The chain recombines TRBV19 with TRBJ2-1, with TRBD2 identical over 7 bases. CDR3 length: 13 residues. V dropped 6 bases and J dropped 4; count of bases not matched to a gene: 3. Looked up from germline, CDR1 is LNHDA and CDR2 is SQIVND (reference sequence).

For this clone: The junction departs from the called germline gene at one end, perhaps through a read error. The gene calls are TRBV27 and TRBJ1-6; D not resolved. This CDR3 is 14 amino acids long. The germline V gene encodes CDR1 MNHEY and CDR2 SMNVEV (reference sequence). The CDR3, as DNA: TGTGCCGGCAGTTTGACGGGGAGGAATTCACCCCTCCACTTT. It yields the protein CAGSLTGRNSPLHF.

The chain links TRBV9 to TRBJ1-2; 7 positions match TRBD1. CDR1 is SGDLS, CDR2 YYNGEE, per germline. V was pared by 4 bases and J by 5 bases, with 11 bases of the junction left unmatched. CDR3 length equals 15 residues. CDR3 bases: TGTGCCAGCAGCTCTCAGGGGGTGTTCAATTATGGCTACACCTTC. Encoded protein: CASSSQGVFNYGYTF.

The chain joins TRBV19 to TRBJ2-3; weak D call: TRBD2 (6 bases). The length of the CDR3 is 15 residues. V was trimmed by 3 bases and J by 2 bases, leaving 12 bases between them. Germline V gene sequence: CDR1 LNHDA, CDR2 SQIVND (reference sequence). Written as DNA, the CDR3 is TGTGCCAGTAGTATGTTGGCGGGGATCACAGATACGCAGTATTTT. This encodes CASSMLAGITDTQYF.

This chain links TRBV25-1 with TRBJ2-5; 7 bases align to TRBD1. The junction had 16 bases not matched to a gene; V was cut back by 3 bases and J by 3 bases. Germline V CDR1 and CDR2: MGHDK, SYGVNS. This CDR3 has 18 amino acids. As DNA, the CDR3 is TGTGCCAGCAGTGATCAGAGGGGTATCGGGACAGAAAAAGAGACCCAGTACTTC. Amino acid sequence: CASSDQRGIGTEKETQYF.

The V gene is TRBV6-5, the J gene TRBJ2-2, with D perhaps TRBD1 (6 bases). The V end was cut by 6 bases, the J end by 7 bases, with 15 bases between. The germline V gene has CDR1 MNHEY and CDR2 SVGAGI. This CDR3 comprises 14 residues. CDR3 sequence (DNA): TGTGCCAGCAGATTGGACAGCTATCGCGGGGAGCTGTTTTTT. Translation: CASRLDSYRGELFF.

This chain uses TRBV18 with TRBJ2-3, with 7 bases identical to TRBD1. This CDR3 has 15 amino acids. Trimming removed 4 bases from V and 4 bases from J; junction bases left unmatched: 8. The V gene's germline CDR1 is KGHSH and CDR2 LQKENI. This CDR3 is CASSLQSTGADTQYF. CDR3 in DNA: TGTGCCAGCTCACTACAATCTACAGGGGCAGATACGCAGTATTTT.

The chain carries TRBV5-1 and TRBJ1-1, with TRBD1 matching 8 bases. CDR3 size: 16 residues. Per germline, CDR1 SGHRS and CDR2 YFSETQ. The junction had 9 bases not matched to a gene; V was cut back by 5 bases and J by 0 bases. CDR3 DNA: TGCGCCAGCAGACGACAGGGGATCTTTATGAACACTGAAGCTTTCTTT. This codes for CASRRQGIFMNTEAFF.

The chain is built from TRBV18 and TRBJ1-1; D remains unclear. The CDR3 contains 14 residues. Germline assignment: CDR1 KGHSH and CDR2 LQKENI. Trimming took off 4 bases at V and 1 base at J, with 10 bases between the two ends. CDR3: CASSQTLSNTEAFF. DNA for the CDR3: TGTGCCAGCTCACAGACTTTATCGAACACTGAAGCTTTCTTT.